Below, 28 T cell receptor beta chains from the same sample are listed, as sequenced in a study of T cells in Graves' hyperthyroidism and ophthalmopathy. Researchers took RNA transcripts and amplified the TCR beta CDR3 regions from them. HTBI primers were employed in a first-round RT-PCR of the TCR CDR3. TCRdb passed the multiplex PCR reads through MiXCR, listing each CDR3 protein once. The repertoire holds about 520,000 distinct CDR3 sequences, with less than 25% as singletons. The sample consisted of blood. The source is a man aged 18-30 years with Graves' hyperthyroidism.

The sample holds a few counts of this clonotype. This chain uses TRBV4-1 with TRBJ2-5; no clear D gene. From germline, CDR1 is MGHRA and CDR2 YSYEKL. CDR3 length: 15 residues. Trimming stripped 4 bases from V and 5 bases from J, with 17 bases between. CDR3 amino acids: CASSLDETPGETQYF. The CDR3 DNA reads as TGCGCCAGCAGCCTGGATGAGACACCCGGGGAGACCCAGTACTTC.

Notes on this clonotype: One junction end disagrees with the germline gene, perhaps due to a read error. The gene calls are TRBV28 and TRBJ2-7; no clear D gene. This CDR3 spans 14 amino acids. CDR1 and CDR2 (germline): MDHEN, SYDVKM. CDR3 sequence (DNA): TGTGCCAGCAGTTTATCAGGCGTCTCCCACGAGCAGTACTTC. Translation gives CASSLSGVSHEQYF.

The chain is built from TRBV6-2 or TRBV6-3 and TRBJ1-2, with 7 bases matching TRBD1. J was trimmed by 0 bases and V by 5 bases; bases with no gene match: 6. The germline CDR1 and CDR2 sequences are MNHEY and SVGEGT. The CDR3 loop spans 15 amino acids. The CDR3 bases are TGTGCCAGCAGTGCCGAGGACAGGCCTAACTATGGCTACACCTTC. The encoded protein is CASSAEDRPNYGYTF.

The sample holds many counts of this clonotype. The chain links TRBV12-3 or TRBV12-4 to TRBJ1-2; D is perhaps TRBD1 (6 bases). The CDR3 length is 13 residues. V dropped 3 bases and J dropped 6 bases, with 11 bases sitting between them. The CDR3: CASSFAGENGYTF. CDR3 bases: TGTGCCAGCAGTTTTGCAGGGGAAAATGGCTACACCTTC.

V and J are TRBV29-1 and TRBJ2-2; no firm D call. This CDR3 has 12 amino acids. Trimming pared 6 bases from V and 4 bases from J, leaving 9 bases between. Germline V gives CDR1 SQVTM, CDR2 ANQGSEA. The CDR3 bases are TGCAGCGTGCCATTAGGCACCGGGGAGCTGTTTTTT. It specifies CSVPLGTGELFF.

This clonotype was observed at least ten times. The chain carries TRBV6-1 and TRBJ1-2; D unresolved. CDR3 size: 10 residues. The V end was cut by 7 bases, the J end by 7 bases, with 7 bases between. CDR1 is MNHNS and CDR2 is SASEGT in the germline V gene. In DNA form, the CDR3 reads TGTGCCAGCAAATCCGGTGGCTACACCTTC. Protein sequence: CASKSGGYTF.

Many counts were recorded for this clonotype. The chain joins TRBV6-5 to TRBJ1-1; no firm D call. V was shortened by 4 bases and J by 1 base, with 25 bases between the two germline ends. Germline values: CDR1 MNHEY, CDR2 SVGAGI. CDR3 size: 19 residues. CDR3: CASSSRGGRGLSKNTEAFF. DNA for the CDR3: TGTGCCAGCAGTTCTCGGGGTGGGCGGGGTTTGTCCAAGAACACTGAAGCTTTCTTT.

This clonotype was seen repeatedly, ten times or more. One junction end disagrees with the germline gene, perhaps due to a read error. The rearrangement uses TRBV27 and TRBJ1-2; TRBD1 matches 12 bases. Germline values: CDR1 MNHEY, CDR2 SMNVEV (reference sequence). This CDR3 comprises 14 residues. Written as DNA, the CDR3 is TGTGACAGCAGTTCGGGACAGGGGGCCTTTGGCTACACCTTC. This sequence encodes CDSSSGQGAFGYTF.

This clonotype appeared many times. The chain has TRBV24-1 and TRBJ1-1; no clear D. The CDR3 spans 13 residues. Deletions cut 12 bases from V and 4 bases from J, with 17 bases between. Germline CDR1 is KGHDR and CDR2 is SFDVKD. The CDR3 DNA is TGTGCCGTAAGTTCGGAACGGGGCACTGAAGCTTTCTTT. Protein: CAVSSERGTEAFF.

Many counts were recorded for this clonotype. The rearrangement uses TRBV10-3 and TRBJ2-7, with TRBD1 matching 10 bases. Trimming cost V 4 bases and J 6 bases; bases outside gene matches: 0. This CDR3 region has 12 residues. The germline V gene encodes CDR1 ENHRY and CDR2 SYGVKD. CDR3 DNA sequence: TGTGCCATCAGTGGGGACAGGGGCGAGCAGTACTTC. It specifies CAISGDRGEQYF.

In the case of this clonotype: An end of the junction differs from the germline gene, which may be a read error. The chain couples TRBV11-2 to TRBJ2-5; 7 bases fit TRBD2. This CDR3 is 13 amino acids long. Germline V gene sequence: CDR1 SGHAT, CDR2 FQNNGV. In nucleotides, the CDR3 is TGTGCCAGCAGCTTCGGGGCCGGGGGGACCGAGTACTTC. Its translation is CASSFGAGGTEYF.

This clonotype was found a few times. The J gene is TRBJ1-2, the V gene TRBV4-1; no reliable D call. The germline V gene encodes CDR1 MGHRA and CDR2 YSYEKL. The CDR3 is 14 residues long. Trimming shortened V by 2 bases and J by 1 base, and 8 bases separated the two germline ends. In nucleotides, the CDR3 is TGCGCCAGCAGCCAAACACCAATTAACTATGGCTACACCTTC. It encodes CASSQTPINYGYTF.

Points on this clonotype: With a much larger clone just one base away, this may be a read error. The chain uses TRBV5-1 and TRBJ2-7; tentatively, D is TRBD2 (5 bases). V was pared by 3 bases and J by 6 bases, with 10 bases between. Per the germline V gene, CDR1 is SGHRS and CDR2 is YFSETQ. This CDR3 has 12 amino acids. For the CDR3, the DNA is TGCGCCAGCAGCTGGGGAGACTTCGAGCAGTACGTC. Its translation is CASSWGDFEQYV.

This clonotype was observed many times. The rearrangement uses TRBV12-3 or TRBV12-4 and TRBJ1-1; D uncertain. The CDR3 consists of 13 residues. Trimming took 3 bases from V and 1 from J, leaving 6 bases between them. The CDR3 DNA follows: TGTGCCAGCAGTTTCGTCACGAACACTGAAGCTTTCTTT. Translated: CASSFVTNTEAFF.

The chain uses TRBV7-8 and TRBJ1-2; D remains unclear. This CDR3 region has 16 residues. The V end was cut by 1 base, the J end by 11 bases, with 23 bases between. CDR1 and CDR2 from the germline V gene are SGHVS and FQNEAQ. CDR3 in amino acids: CASSLERLITAKGYTF. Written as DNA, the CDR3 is TGTGCCAGCAGCTTAGAGAGACTCATAACGGCGAAAGGTTACACCTTC.

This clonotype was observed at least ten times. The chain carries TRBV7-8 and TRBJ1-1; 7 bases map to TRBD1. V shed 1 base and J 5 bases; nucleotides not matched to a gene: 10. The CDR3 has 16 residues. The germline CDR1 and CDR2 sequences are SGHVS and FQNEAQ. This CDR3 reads CASSLVREGAGTEAFF. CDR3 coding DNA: TGTGCCAGCAGCTTAGTTAGGGAGGGGGCAGGAACTGAAGCTTTCTTT. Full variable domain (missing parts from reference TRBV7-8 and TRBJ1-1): GAGVSQSPRYKVAKRGQDVALRCDPISGHVSLFWYQQALGQGPEFLTYFQNEAQLDKSGLPSDRFFAERPEGSVSTLKIQRTQQEDSAVYLCASSLVREGAGTEAFFGQGTRLTVV.

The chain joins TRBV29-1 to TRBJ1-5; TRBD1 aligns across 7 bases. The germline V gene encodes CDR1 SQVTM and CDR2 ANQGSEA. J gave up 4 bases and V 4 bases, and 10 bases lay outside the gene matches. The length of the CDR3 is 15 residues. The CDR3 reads CSVAAGTASNQPQHF. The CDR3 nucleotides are TGCAGCGTTGCAGCCGGGACAGCTTCTAATCAGCCCCAGCATTTT. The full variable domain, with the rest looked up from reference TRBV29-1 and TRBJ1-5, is SAVISQKPSRDICQRGTSLTIQCQVDSQVTMMFWYRQQPGQSLTLIATANQGSEATYESGFVIDKFPISRPNLTFSTLTVSNMSPEDSSIYLCSVAAGTASNQPQHFGDGTRLSIL.

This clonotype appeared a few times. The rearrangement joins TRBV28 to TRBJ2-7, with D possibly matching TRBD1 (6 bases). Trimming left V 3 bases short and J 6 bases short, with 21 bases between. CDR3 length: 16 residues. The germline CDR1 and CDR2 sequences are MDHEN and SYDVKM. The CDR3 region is CASSFTPPGVGGEQYF. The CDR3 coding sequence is TGTGCCAGCAGTTTCACCCCCCCAGGGGTTGGGGGCGAGCAGTACTTC.

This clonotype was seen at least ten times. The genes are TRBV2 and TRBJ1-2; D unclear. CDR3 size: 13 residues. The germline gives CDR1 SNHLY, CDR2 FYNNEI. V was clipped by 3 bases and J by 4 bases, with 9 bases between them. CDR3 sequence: CASSDTAIYGYTF. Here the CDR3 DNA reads TGTGCCAGCAGTGATACAGCAATCTATGGCTACACCTTC.

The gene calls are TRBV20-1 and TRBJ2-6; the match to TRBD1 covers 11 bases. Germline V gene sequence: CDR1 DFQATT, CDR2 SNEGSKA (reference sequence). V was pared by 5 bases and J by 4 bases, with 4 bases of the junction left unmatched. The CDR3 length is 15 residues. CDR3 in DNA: TGCAGTGCTCCGGACAGGGGGCAAGGGGCCAACGTCCTGACTTTC. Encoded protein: CSAPDRGQGANVLTF.

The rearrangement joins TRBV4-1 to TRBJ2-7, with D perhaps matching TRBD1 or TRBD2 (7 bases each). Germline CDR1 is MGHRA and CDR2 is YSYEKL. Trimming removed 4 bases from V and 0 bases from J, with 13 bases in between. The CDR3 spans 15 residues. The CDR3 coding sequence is TGCGCCAGCAGCCCTCAGGGGGGGCTCTCCTACGAGCAGTACTTC. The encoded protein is CASSPQGGLSYEQYF.

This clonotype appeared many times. The CDR3 DNA is TGTGCCAGCCGCCCGACAGTACAAGGTGGCTACACCTTC. This gives the protein CASRPTVQGGYTF. The J gene is TRBJ1-2, the V gene TRBV27, with TRBD1 as a possible D gene (5 bases). Between the trimmed V and J ends, which lost 8 bases and 7 bases, there was a span of 17 bases. The CDR3 has 13 amino acids. Germline CDR1 is MNHEY and CDR2 is SMNVEV (reference sequence).

The CDR3 is CAWQGVGTGELFF. The DNA of the CDR3 is TGTGCCTGGCAGGGGGTTGGCACCGGGGAGCTGTTTTTT. The chain joins TRBV30 to TRBJ2-2; 7 positions agree with TRBD1. CDR1 is GTSNPN, CDR2 SVGIG, per germline (reference sequence). This CDR3 is built from 13 residues. Trimming cost V 5 bases and J 4 bases; bases outside gene matches: 4.

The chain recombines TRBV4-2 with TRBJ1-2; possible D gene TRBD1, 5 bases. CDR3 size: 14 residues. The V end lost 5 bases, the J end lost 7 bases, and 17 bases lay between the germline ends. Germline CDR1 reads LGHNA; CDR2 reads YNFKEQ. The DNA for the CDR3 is TGTGCCAGCAGCTCGGGACTGGTAGTACCTGGCTACACCTTC. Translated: CASSSGLVVPGYTF.

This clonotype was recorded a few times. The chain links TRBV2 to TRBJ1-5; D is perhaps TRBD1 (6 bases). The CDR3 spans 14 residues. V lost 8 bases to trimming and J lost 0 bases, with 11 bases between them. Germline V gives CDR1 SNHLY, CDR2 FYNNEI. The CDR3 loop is CASRDKYSNQPQHF. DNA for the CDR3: TGTGCCAGCCGGGACAAGTATAGCAATCAGCCCCAGCATTTT.

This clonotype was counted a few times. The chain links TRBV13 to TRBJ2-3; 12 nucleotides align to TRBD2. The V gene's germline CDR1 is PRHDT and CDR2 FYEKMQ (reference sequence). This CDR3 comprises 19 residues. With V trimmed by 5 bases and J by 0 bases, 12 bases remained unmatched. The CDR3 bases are TGTGCCAGCAGCCCGGGCCGACTAGCGGGGGACCCTAGCACAGATACGCAGTATTTT. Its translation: CASSPGRLAGDPSTDTQYF.

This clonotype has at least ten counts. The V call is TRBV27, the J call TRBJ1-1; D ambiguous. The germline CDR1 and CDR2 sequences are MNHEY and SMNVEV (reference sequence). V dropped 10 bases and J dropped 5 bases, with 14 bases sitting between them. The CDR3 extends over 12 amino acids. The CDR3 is CATLGGGTEAFF. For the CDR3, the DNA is TGTGCCACCCTAGGCGGCGGAACTGAAGCTTTCTTT.

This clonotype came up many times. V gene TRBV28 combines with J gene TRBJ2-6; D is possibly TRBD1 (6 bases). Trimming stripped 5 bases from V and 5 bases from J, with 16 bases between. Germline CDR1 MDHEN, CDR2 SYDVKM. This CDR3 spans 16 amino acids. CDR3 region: CASSHRVTGWANVLTF. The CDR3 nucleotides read TGTGCCAGCAGTCACCGCGTGACAGGCTGGGCCAACGTCCTGACTTTC. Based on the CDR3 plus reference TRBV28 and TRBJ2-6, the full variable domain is DVKVTQSSRYLVKRTGEKVFLECVQDMDHENMFWYRQDPGLGLRLIYFSYDVKMKEKGDIPEGYSVSREKKERFSLILESASTNQTSMYLCASSHRVTGWANVLTFGAGSRLTVL.